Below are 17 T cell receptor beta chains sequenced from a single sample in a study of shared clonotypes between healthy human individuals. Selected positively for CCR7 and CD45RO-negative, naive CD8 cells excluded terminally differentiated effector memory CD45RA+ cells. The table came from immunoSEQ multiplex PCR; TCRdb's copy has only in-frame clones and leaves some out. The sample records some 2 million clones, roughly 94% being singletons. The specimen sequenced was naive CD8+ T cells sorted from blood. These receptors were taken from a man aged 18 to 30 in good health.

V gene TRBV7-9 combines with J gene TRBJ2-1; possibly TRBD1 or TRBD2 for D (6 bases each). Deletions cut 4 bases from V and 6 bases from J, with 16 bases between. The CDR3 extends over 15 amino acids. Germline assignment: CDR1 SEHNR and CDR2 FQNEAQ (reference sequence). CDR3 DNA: TGTGCCAGCAGCTCCCCCGCTAGGGGGGCCAATGAGCAGTTCTTC. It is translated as CASSSPARGANEQFF.

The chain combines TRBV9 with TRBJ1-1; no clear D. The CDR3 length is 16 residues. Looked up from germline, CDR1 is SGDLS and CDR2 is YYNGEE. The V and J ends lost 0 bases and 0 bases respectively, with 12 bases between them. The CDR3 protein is CASSVGGPTMNTEAFF. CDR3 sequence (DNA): TGTGCCAGCAGCGTAGGTGGTCCAACCATGAACACTGAAGCTTTCTTT.

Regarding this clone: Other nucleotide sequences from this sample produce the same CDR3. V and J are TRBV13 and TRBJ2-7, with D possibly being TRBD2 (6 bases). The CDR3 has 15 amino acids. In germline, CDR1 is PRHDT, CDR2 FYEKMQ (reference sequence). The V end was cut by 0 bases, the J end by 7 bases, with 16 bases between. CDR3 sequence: CASSLGLAGGREQYF. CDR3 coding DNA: TGTGCCAGCAGCTTAGGACTAGCTGGGGGTCGGGAGCAGTACTTC. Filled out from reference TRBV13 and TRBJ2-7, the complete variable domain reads AAGVIQSPRHLIKEKRETATLKCYPIPRHDTVYWYQQGPGQDPQFLISFYEKMQSDKGSIPDRFSAQQFSDYHSELNMSSLELGDSALYFCASSLGLAGGREQYFGPGTRLTVT.

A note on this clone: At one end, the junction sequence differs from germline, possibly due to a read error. CDR3 nucleotides: TGTCGACAGGGCCGGGGAGAGACCCAGTACTTC. Its translation: CRQGRGETQYF. The V and J genes are TRBV20-1 and TRBJ2-5; 7 nucleotides agree with TRBD1. The germline V gene encodes CDR1 DFQATT and CDR2 SNEGSKA (reference sequence). The CDR3 extends over 11 amino acids.

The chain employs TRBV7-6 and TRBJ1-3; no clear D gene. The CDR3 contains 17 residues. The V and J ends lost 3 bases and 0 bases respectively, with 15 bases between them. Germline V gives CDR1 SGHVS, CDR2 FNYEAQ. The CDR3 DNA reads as TGTGCCAGCAGCTTGAGTACCCACCCTCTCTCTGGAAACACCATATATTTT. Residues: CASSLSTHPLSGNTIYF.

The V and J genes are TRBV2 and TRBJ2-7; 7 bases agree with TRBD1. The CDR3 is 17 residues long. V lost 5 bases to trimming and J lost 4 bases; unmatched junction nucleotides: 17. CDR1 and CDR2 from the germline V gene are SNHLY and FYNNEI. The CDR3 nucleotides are TGTGCCAGCAGTTTTGATCGACAGGGATTCAACCGGTACGAGCAGTACTTC. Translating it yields CASSFDRQGFNRYEQYF.

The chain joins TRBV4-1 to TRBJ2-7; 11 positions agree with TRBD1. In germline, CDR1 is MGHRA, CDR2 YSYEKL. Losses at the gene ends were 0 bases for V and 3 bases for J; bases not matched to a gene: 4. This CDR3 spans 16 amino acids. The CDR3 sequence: CASSQEPGTGGYEQYF. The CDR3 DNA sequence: TGCGCCAGCAGCCAAGAACCCGGGACAGGGGGCTACGAGCAGTACTTC.

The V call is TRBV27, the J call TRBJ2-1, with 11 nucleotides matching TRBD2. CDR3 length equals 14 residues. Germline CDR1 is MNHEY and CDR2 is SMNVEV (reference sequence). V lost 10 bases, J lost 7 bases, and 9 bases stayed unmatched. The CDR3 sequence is CATSASGRPNEQFF. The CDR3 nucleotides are TGTGCCACCTCAGCTAGCGGGAGGCCTAATGAGCAGTTCTTC.

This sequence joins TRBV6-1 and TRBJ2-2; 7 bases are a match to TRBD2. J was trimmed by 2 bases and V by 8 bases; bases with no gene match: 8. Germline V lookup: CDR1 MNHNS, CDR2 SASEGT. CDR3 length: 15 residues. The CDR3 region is CASGYSGPNTGELFF. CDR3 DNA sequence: TGTGCCAGCGGGTATAGCGGGCCAAACACCGGGGAGCTGTTTTTT.

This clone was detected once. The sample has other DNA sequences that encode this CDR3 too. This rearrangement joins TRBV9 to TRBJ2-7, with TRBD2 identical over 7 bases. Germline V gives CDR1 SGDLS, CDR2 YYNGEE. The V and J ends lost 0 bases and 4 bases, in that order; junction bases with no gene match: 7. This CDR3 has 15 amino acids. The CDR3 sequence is CASSVDTGGGYEQYF. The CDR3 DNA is TGTGCCAGCAGCGTAGATACGGGAGGAGGGTACGAGCAGTACTTC.

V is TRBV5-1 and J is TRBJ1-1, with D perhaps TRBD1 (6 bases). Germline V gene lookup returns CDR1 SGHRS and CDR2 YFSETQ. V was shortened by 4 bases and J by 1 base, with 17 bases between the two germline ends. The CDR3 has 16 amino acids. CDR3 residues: CASSGRVTGPNTEAFF. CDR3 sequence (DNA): TGCGCCAGCAGCGGGAGGGTGACAGGACCGAACACTGAAGCTTTCTTT.

The CDR3 here is CASSPDGGLYYEQYF. In nucleotides, the CDR3 is TGTGCCAGCAGTCCCGATGGGGGGCTCTACTACGAGCAGTACTTC. This rearrangement joins TRBV27 to TRBJ2-7, with D perhaps being TRBD1 or TRBD2 (6 bases each). Germline loops: CDR1 MNHEY, CDR2 SMNVEV (reference sequence). With 5 bases removed from V and 3 bases from J, the gap between germline ends came to 17 bases. The CDR3 is 15 residues long.

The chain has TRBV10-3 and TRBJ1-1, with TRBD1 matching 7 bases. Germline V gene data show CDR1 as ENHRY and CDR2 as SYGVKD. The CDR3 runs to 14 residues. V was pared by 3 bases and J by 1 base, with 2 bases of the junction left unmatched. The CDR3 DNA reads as TGTGCCATCAGTGAAGGGGGCCCGAACACTGAAGCTTTCTTT. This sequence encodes CAISEGGPNTEAFF.

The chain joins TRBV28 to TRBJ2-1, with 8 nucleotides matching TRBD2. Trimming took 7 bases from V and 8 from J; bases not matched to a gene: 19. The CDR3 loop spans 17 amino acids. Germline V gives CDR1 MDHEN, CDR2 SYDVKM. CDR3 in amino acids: CASTPTSSGPSGDEQFF. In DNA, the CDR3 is TGTGCCAGCACTCCTACCTCTAGCGGGCCTTCCGGGGATGAGCAGTTCTTC.

CDR3 loop: CASSFGGDGYTF. CDR3 nucleotides: TGTGCCAGCAGCTTCGGGGGCGATGGCTACACCTTC. The chain employs TRBV11-2 and TRBJ1-2, with a tentative D call TRBD1 (6 bases). Per the germline V gene, CDR1 is SGHAT and CDR2 is FQNNGV. The CDR3 runs 12 residues. V was cut by 3 bases and J by 6 bases, with 8 bases left in between.

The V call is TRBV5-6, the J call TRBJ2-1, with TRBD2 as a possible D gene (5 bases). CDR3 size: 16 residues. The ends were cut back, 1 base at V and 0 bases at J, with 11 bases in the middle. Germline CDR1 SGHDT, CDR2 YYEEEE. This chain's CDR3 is CASSLSPGSSYNEQFF. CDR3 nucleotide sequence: TGTGCCAGCAGCTTGTCGCCGGGGAGCTCCTACAATGAGCAGTTCTTC.

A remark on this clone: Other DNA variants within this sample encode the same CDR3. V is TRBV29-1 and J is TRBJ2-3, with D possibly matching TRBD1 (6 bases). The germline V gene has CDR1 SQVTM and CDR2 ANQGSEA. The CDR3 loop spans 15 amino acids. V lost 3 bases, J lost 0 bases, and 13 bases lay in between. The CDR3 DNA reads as TGCAGCGTTGAGGACAGAGGAAGCAGCACAGATACGCAGTATTTT. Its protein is CSVEDRGSSTDTQYF.